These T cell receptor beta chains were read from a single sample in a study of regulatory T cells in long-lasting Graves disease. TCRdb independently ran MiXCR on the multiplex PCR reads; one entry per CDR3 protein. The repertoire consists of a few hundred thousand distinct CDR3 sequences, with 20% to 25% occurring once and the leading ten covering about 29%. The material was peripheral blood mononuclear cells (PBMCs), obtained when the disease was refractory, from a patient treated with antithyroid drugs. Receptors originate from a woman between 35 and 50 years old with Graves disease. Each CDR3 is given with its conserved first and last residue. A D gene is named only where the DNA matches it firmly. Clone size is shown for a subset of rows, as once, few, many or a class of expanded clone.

cdr3_aa: CASSLEGISGREFDTGELFF; cdr3_nt: TGTGCCAGCAGCTTAGAAGGCATTAGCGGGAGGGAGTTCGACACCGGGGAGCTGTTTTTT; v_call: TRBV7-2; clone_size: -; d_call: TRBD2; j_call: TRBJ2-2
cdr3_aa: CASRQPLGGFTEAFF; cdr3_nt: TGTGCCAGCAGACAACCTCTAGGGGGCTTCACTGAAGCTTTCTTT; v_call: TRBV28; clone_size: many; d_call: TRBD1; j_call: TRBJ1-1
cdr3_aa: CASSSPTGGTSGQETQYF; cdr3_nt: TGTGCCAGCAGTTCCCCGACAGGGGGGACTAGCGGCCAAGAGACCCAGTACTTC; v_call: TRBV27; clone_size: many; d_call: TRBD2; j_call: TRBJ2-5
cdr3_aa: CSAGNIPGQLTYEQYF; cdr3_nt: TGCAGTGCTGGAAATATACCGGGACAGCTCACCTACGAGCAGTACTTC; v_call: TRBV20-1; clone_size: many; d_call: TRBD1; j_call: TRBJ2-7
cdr3_aa: CASRTSGRETQYF; cdr3_nt: TGTGCCAGCAGGACTAGCGGGAGAGAGACCCAGTACTTC; v_call: TRBV9; clone_size: -; d_call: TRBD2; j_call: TRBJ2-5
cdr3_aa: CASSPRLAGVSETQYF; cdr3_nt: TGTGCCAGCAGTCCAAGACTAGCGGGAGTCAGCGAGACCCAGTACTTC; v_call: TRBV28; clone_size: many; d_call: TRBD2; j_call: TRBJ2-5
cdr3_aa: CSARETSGRLYEQYF; cdr3_nt: TGCAGTGCTAGAGAGACTAGCGGGAGACTATACGAGCAGTACTTC; v_call: TRBV20-1; clone_size: -; d_call: TRBD2; j_call: TRBJ2-7
cdr3_aa: CASSPGGRWGNEQFF; cdr3_nt: TGTGCCAGCAGCCCCGGCGGGAGATGGGGTAATGAGCAGTTCTTC; v_call: TRBV7-9; clone_size: -; d_call: TRBD2; j_call: TRBJ2-1
cdr3_aa: CASKNPNSYEQYF; cdr3_nt: TGTGCCAGCAAAAACCCCAACTCCTACGAGCAGTACTTC; v_call: TRBV6-1; clone_size: -; d_call: -; j_call: TRBJ2-7
cdr3_aa: CALRGVGSYEQYF; cdr3_nt: TGTGCCTTGCGGGGGGTAGGCTCCTACGAGCAGTACTTC; v_call: TRBV10-3; clone_size: -; d_call: TRBD2; j_call: TRBJ2-7
cdr3_aa: CASSSQPGLGTYEQYF; cdr3_nt: TGTGCCAGCAGCTCCCAACCGGGACTCGGAACCTACGAGCAGTACTTC; v_call: TRBV7-3; clone_size: -; d_call: -; j_call: TRBJ2-7
cdr3_aa: CAISPLGSTSGKIFGYEQYF; cdr3_nt: TGTGCCATCAGTCCCCTTGGTTCTACTAGCGGGAAAATCTTTGGCTACGAGCAGTACTTC; v_call: TRBV10-3; clone_size: -; d_call: TRBD2; j_call: TRBJ2-7
cdr3_aa: CASSLTSGRAETQYF; cdr3_nt: TGTGCCAGCAGCTTAACTAGCGGGAGGGCGGAGACCCAGTACTTC; v_call: TRBV7-3; clone_size: -; d_call: TRBD2; j_call: TRBJ2-5
cdr3_aa: CASRTGTSVMETQYF; cdr3_nt: TGCGCCAGCAGGACCGGGACTAGCGTGATGGAGACCCAGTACTTC; v_call: TRBV5-1; clone_size: few; d_call: TRBD2; j_call: TRBJ2-5
cdr3_aa: CASSSGLKTWADTEAFF; cdr3_nt: TGTGCCAGCAGTTCCGGGCTAAAAACTTGGGCCGACACTGAAGCTTTCTTT; v_call: TRBV28; clone_size: many; d_call: -; j_call: TRBJ1-1
cdr3_aa: CAISELGQDYEQYF; cdr3_nt: TGTGCCATCAGTGAGTTAGGACAGGACTACGAGCAGTACTTC; v_call: TRBV10-3; clone_size: -; d_call: TRBD1; j_call: TRBJ2-7
cdr3_aa: CASSVSGNSYNEQFF; cdr3_nt: TGTGCCAGCAGCGTTAGCGGGAACTCCTACAATGAGCAGTTCTTC; v_call: TRBV9; clone_size: -; d_call: TRBD2; j_call: TRBJ2-1
cdr3_aa: CASSVGLANYNEQFF; cdr3_nt: TGTGCCAGCAGCGTCGGCCTAGCGAACTACAATGAGCAGTTCTTC; v_call: TRBV9; clone_size: few; d_call: -; j_call: TRBJ2-1
cdr3_aa: CASSRGGGGYTF; cdr3_nt: TGTGCCAGCAGCCGGGGGGGTGGTGGCTACACCTTC; v_call: TRBV7-2; clone_size: many; d_call: -; j_call: TRBJ1-2
cdr3_aa: CASSFLLDYISNQPQHF; cdr3_nt: TGTGCCAGCAGTTTCCTACTTGACTACATTAGCAATCAGCCCCAGCATTTT; v_call: TRBV28; clone_size: many; d_call: -; j_call: TRBJ1-5
cdr3_aa: CASSLDTGNSGANVLTF; cdr3_nt: TGTGCCAGCAGCTTGGATACAGGGAACTCTGGGGCCAACGTCCTGACTTTC; v_call: TRBV5-5; clone_size: -; d_call: -; j_call: TRBJ2-6
cdr3_aa: CASSIRGAETQYF; cdr3_nt: TGTGCCAGCAGCATACGGGGGGCTGAGACCCAGTACTTC; v_call: TRBV7-3; clone_size: many; d_call: -; j_call: TRBJ2-5
cdr3_aa: CASSKGQVKTEAFF; cdr3_nt: TGTGCCAGTAGTAAGGGACAAGTGAAAACTGAAGCTTTCTTT; v_call: TRBV19; clone_size: few; d_call: -; j_call: TRBJ1-1
cdr3_aa: CASRGSGYEQYF; cdr3_nt: TGTGCCAGCAGGGGGAGCGGCTACGAGCAGTACTTC; v_call: TRBV7-8; clone_size: few; d_call: -; j_call: TRBJ2-7
cdr3_aa: CASSYSPYEQYF; cdr3_nt: TGTGCCAGCAGTTACAGTCCCTACGAGCAGTACTTC; v_call: TRBV12-3/TRBV12-4; clone_size: few; d_call: -; j_call: TRBJ2-7
cdr3_aa: CASTRRDRTEAFF; cdr3_nt: TGTGCCAGCACCCGGCGGGACAGAACTGAAGCTTTCTTT; v_call: TRBV2; clone_size: many; d_call: TRBD1; j_call: TRBJ1-1
cdr3_aa: CASRLYHSNQPQHF; cdr3_nt: TGTGCCAGCAGGTTGTATCATAGCAATCAGCCCCAGCATTTT; v_call: TRBV6-1; clone_size: many; d_call: -; j_call: TRBJ1-5
cdr3_aa: CASSLDPSAFYEQYF; cdr3_nt: TGTGCCAGCAGCTTAGATCCTAGCGCCTTCTACGAGCAGTACTTC; v_call: TRBV11-2; clone_size: many; d_call: -; j_call: TRBJ2-7
cdr3_aa: CASSLGPAGVRQYF; cdr3_nt: TGTGCCAGCAGCTTGGGTCCAGCGGGAGTACGACAGTACTTC; v_call: TRBV5-4; clone_size: few; d_call: TRBD2; j_call: TRBJ2-5
cdr3_aa: CASKGHQDIRNEQFF; cdr3_nt: TGTGCCAGCAAGGGCCATCAGGACATCCGAAATGAGCAGTTCTTC; v_call: TRBV2; clone_size: -; d_call: -; j_call: TRBJ2-1
cdr3_aa: CASSQKGPPRDIQYF; cdr3_nt: TGTGCCAGCAGCCAAAAGGGACCCCCTCGAGACATTCAGTACTTC; v_call: TRBV28; clone_size: -; d_call: -; j_call: TRBJ2-4
cdr3_aa: CASSPPVGPPDEQYF; cdr3_nt: TGTGCCAGCAGCCCCCCGGTAGGTCCTCCCGACGAGCAGTACTTC; v_call: TRBV7-9; clone_size: many; d_call: -; j_call: TRBJ2-7
cdr3_aa: CASSLWATGTSGYTGELFF; cdr3_nt: TGTGCCAGCAGCTTATGGGCAACCGGGACTAGCGGATACACCGGGGAGCTGTTTTTT; v_call: TRBV7-3; clone_size: -; d_call: TRBD2; j_call: TRBJ2-2
cdr3_aa: CASIVTGETQYF; cdr3_nt: TGTGCCAGCATTGTGACCGGAGAGACCCAGTACTTC; v_call: TRBV2; clone_size: few; d_call: -; j_call: TRBJ2-5
cdr3_aa: CASSYSGSAPEAFF; cdr3_nt: TGTGCCAGCAGTTATTCCGGATCAGCTCCTGAAGCTTTCTTT; v_call: TRBV6-5; clone_size: few; d_call: -; j_call: TRBJ1-1
cdr3_aa: CASDGSTYEQYF; cdr3_nt: TGTGCCAGTGATGGCAGTACCTACGAGCAGTACTTC; v_call: TRBV2; clone_size: many; d_call: -; j_call: TRBJ2-7
cdr3_aa: CSARDRGKSNQPQHF; cdr3_nt: TGCAGTGCTAGAGATCGGGGGAAGAGCAATCAGCCCCAGCATTTT; v_call: TRBV20-1; clone_size: -; d_call: -; j_call: TRBJ1-5
cdr3_aa: CASSLIGRLLSYEQYF; cdr3_nt: TGTGCCAGCAGTTTAATTGGTAGGCTCCTCTCCTACGAGCAGTACTTC; v_call: TRBV28; clone_size: many; d_call: -; j_call: TRBJ2-7
cdr3_aa: CASSLGMGYSPLHF; cdr3_nt: TGTGCCAGCAGCCTGGGAATGGGGTATTCACCCCTCCACTTT; v_call: TRBV5-1; clone_size: -; d_call: -; j_call: TRBJ1-6
cdr3_aa: CASFELTGGTGELFF; cdr3_nt: TGTGCCAGCTTTGAATTGACAGGGGGTACCGGGGAGCTGTTTTTT; v_call: TRBV6-1; clone_size: -; d_call: TRBD1; j_call: TRBJ2-2
cdr3_aa: CSVNNKQGAGAKNIQYF; cdr3_nt: TGCAGCGTTAACAACAAACAGGGGGCGGGGGCCAAAAACATTCAGTACTTC; v_call: TRBV29-1; clone_size: many; d_call: TRBD1; j_call: TRBJ2-4
cdr3_aa: CASSEIGGPLYEQYF; cdr3_nt: TGTGCCAGCAGTGAAATAGGCGGACCGCTCTACGAGCAGTACTTC; v_call: TRBV6-2/TRBV6-3; clone_size: many; d_call: -; j_call: TRBJ2-7
cdr3_aa: CASSFGRGSTYEQYF; cdr3_nt: TGTGCCAGCAGCTTTGGGAGGGGGTCAACCTACGAGCAGTACTTC; v_call: TRBV11-2; clone_size: many; d_call: -; j_call: TRBJ2-7
cdr3_aa: CASSRPATNEKLFF; cdr3_nt: TGTGCCAGCAGCCGGCCTGCAACTAATGAAAAACTGTTTTTT; v_call: TRBV11-2; clone_size: many; d_call: -; j_call: TRBJ1-4
cdr3_aa: CAISQDNQPQHF; cdr3_nt: TGTGCCATCAGCCAGGATAATCAGCCCCAGCATTTT; v_call: TRBV10-3; clone_size: -; d_call: -; j_call: TRBJ1-5
cdr3_aa: CSAEPRLAGTYEQYF; cdr3_nt: TGCAGTGCTGAACCACGACTAGCTGGAACCTACGAGCAGTACTTC; v_call: TRBV20-1; clone_size: many; d_call: TRBD2; j_call: TRBJ2-7
cdr3_aa: CSVGVTGGYTDTQYF; cdr3_nt: TGCAGCGTGGGCGTGACGGGCGGATACACAGATACGCAGTATTTT; v_call: TRBV29-1; clone_size: -; d_call: -; j_call: TRBJ2-3
cdr3_aa: CASRGQEVTSGANVLTF; cdr3_nt: TGTGCCAGCAGGGGACAGGAAGTTACTTCTGGGGCCAACGTCCTGACTTTC; v_call: TRBV28; clone_size: many; d_call: TRBD1; j_call: TRBJ2-6
cdr3_aa: CASSPAWGGKTYEQYF; cdr3_nt: TGCGCCAGCAGCCCCGCATGGGGCGGGAAAACATACGAGCAGTACTTC; v_call: TRBV5-1; clone_size: few; d_call: -; j_call: TRBJ2-7
cdr3_aa: CASSLEGFVSYEQYF; cdr3_nt: TGTGCCAGCAGCTTGGAAGGTTTCGTCTCCTACGAGCAGTACTTC; v_call: TRBV5-6; clone_size: -; d_call: -; j_call: TRBJ2-7
cdr3_aa: CASSYYSNQPQHF; cdr3_nt: TGTGCCAGCAGCTACTACAGCAATCAGCCCCAGCATTTT; v_call: TRBV28; clone_size: few; d_call: -; j_call: TRBJ1-5
cdr3_aa: CASSLDGTEYQETQYF; cdr3_nt: TGTGCCAGCAGCTTAGACGGGACAGAGTACCAAGAGACCCAGTACTTC; v_call: TRBV7-9; clone_size: -; d_call: TRBD1; j_call: TRBJ2-5
cdr3_aa: CASSLGPGGETQYF; cdr3_nt: TGTGCCAGCAGCTTAGGTCCGGGAGGGGAGACCCAGTACTTC; v_call: TRBV11-2; clone_size: many; d_call: TRBD2; j_call: TRBJ2-5
cdr3_aa: CASSRGGETGELFF; cdr3_nt: TGTGCCAGCAGCCGGGGGGGAGAGACCGGGGAGCTGTTTTTT; v_call: TRBV27; clone_size: few; d_call: TRBD2; j_call: TRBJ2-2
cdr3_aa: CASSVGQGGARLSRETQYF; cdr3_nt: TGCGCCAGCAGTGTCGGGCAGGGAGGCGCGCGTTTGTCCAGAGAGACCCAGTACTTC; v_call: TRBV10-2; clone_size: -; d_call: -; j_call: TRBJ2-5